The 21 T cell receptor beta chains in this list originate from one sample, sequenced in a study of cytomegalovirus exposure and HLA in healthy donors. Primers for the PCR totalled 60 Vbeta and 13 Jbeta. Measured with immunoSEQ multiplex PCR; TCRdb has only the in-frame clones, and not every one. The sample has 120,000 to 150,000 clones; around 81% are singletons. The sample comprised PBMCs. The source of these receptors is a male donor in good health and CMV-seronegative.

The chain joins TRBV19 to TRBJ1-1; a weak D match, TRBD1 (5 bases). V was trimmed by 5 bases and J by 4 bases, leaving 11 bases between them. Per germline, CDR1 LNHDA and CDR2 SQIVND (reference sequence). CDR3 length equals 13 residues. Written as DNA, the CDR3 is TGTGCCAGTAGTCCCAGCGGGGGCACTGAAGCTTTCTTT. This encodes CASSPSGGTEAFF.

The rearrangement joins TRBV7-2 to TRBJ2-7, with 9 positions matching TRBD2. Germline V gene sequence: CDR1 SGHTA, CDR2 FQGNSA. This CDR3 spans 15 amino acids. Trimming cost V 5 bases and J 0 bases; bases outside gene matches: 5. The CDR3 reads CASSNSGGRSYEQYF. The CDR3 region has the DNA TGTGCCAGCAGCAATAGCGGGGGACGCTCCTACGAGCAGTACTTC.

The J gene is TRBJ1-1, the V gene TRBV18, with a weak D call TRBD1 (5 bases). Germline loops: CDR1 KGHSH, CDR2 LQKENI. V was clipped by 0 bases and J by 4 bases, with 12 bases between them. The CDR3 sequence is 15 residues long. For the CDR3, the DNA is TGTGCCAGCTCACCACCCAGGGCTCTGGGCACTGAAGCTTTCTTT. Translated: CASSPPRALGTEAFF.

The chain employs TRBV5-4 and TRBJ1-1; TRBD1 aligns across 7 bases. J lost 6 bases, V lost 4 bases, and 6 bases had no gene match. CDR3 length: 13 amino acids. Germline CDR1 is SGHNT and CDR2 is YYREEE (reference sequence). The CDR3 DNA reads TGTGCCAGCAGCCGACAGGGAATCCCTGAAGCTTTCTTT. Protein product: CASSRQGIPEAFF. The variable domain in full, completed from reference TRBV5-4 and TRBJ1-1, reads ETGVTQSPTHLIKTRGQQVTLRCSSQSGHNTVSWYQQALGQGPQFIFQYYREEENGRGNFPPRFSGLQFPNYSSELNVNALELDDSALYLCASSRQGIPEAFFGQGTRLTVV.

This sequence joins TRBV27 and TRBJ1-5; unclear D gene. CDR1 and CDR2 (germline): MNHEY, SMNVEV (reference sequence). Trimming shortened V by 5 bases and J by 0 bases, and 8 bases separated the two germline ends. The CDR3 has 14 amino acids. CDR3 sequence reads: CASSPQNSNQPQHF. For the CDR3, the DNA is TGTGCCAGCAGTCCGCAGAATAGCAATCAGCCCCAGCATTTT.

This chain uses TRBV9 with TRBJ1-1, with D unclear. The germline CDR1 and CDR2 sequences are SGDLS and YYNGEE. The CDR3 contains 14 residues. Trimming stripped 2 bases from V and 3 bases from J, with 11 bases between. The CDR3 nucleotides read TGTGCCAGCAGCGTGGGAGCCCGGGACACTGAAGCTTTCTTT. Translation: CASSVGARDTEAFF.

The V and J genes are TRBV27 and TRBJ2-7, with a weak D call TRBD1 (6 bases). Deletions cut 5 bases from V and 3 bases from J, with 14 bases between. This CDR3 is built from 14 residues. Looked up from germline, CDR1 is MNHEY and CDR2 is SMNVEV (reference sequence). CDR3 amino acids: CASSVRDTIYEQYF. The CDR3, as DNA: TGTGCCAGCAGTGTCCGGGACACGATCTACGAGCAGTACTTC.

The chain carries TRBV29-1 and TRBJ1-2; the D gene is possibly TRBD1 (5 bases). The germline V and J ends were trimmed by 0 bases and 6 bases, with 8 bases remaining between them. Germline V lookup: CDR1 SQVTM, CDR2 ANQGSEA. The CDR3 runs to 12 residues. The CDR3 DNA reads TGCAGCGTTGAAGACAGGGCTGATGGCTACACCTTC. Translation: CSVEDRADGYTF.

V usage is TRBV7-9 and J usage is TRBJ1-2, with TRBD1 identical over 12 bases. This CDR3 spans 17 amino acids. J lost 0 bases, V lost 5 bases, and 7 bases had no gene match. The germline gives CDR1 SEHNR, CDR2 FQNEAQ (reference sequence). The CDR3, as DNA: TGTGCCAGCAGCCCGGGGACAGGGGGCGCGGCTAACTATGGCTACACCTTC. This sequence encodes CASSPGTGGAANYGYTF.

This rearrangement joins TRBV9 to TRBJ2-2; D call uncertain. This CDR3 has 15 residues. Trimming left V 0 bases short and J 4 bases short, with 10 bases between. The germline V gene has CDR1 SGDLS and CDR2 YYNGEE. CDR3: CASSVEDTFTGELFF. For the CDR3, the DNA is TGTGCCAGCAGCGTAGAAGACACCTTCACCGGGGAGCTGTTTTTT.

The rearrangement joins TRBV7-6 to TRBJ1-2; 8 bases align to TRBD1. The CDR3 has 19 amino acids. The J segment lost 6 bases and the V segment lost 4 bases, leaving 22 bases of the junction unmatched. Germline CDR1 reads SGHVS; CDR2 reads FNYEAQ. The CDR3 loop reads CASSSIPVRPTGAVDGYTF. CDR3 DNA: TGTGCCAGCAGCTCCATACCCGTCCGTCCGACAGGGGCGGTCGATGGCTACACCTTC. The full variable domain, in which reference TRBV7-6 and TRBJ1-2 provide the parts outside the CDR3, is GAGVSQSPRYKVTKRGQDVALRCDPISGHVSLYWYRQALGQGPEFLTYFNYEAQQDKSGLPNDRFSAERPEGSISTLTIQRTEQRDSAMYRCASSSIPVRPTGAVDGYTFGSGTRLTVV.

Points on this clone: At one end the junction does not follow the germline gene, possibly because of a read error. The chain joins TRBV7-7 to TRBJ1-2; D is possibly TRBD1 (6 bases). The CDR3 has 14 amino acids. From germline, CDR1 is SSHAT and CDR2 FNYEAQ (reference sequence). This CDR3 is CASSSLTGNYGYTF. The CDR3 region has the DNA TGTGCTAGCAGCTCATTAACAGGGAACTATGGCTACACCTTC.

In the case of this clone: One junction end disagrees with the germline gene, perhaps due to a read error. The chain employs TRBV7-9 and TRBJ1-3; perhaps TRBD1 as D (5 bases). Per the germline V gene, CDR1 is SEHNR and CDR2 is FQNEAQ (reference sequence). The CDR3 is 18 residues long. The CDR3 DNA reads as TGTTCCAGCAGCTTACTCCCTCAACAGGCCCATACTGGAAACACCATATATTTT. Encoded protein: CSSSLLPQQAHTGNTIYF.

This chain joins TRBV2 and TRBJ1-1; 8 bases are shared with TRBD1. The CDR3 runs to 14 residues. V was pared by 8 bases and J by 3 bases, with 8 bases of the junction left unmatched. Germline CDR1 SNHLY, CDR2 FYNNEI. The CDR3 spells CASSDRTGHTEAFF. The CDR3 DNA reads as TGTGCCAGCTCTGATAGGACAGGGCACACTGAAGCTTTCTTT.

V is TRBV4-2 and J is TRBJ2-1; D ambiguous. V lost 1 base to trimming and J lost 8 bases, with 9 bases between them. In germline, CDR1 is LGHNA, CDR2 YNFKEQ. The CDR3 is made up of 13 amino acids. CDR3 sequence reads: CASSQGSEYEQFF. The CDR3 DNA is TGTGCCAGCAGCCAAGGTTCTGAGTATGAGCAGTTCTTC.

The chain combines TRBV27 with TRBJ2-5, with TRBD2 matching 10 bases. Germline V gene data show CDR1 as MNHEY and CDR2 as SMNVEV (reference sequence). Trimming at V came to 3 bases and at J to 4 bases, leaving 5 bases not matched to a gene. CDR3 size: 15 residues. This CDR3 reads CASSLQRGGGETQYF. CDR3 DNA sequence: TGTGCCAGCAGTTTGCAGCGGGGGGGCGGAGAGACCCAGTACTTC.

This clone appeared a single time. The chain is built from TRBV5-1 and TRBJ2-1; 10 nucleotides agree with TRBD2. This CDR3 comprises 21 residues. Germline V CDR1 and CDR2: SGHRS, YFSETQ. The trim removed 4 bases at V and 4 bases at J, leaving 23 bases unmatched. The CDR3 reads CASSLNSLSPLAGASYNEQFF. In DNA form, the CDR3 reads TGCGCCAGCAGCCTGAATAGCCTCTCCCCCCTAGCGGGAGCGTCGTACAATGAGCAGTTCTTC.

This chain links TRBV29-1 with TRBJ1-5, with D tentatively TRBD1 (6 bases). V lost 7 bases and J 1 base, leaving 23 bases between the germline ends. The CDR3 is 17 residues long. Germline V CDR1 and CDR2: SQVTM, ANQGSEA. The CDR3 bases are TGCAGCGGGACAGACCCTGCTAGTAGTCGAAGCAATCAGCCCCAGCATTTT. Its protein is CSGTDPASSRSNQPQHF.

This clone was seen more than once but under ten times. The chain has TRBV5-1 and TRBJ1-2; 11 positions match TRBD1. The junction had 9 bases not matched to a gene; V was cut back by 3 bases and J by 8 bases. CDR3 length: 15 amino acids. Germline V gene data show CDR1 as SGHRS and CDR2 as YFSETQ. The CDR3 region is CASSSPGQGARGYTF. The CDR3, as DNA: TGCGCCAGCAGCTCCCCCGGACAGGGGGCGCGGGGCTACACCTTC.

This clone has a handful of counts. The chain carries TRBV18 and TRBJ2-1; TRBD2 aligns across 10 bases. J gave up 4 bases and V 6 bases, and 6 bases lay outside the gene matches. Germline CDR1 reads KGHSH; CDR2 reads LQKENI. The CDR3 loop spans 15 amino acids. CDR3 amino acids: CASSFSGGPYNEQFF. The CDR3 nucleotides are TGTGCCAGCTCTTTTAGCGGGGGGCCATACAATGAGCAGTTCTTC.

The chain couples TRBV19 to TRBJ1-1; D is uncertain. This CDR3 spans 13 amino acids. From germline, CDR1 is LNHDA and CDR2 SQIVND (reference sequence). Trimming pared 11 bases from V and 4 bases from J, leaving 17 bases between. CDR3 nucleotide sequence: TGTGCCTCTAACAAGAGGGTCGGCACTGAAGCTTTCTTT. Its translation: CASNKRVGTEAFF.